One sample yielded the 5 T cell receptor beta chains listed below, sequenced in a study of PD-1 blockade in classical Hodgkin lymphoma. Each patient experienced a relapse that followed autologous stem cell transplantation, and brentuximab vedotin exposure varied. Assay: immunoSEQ multiplex PCR; the TCRdb copy retains only in-frame clones and omits some. The sample yields 21,000 or so clones, around 80% seen once. Material: peripheral blood mononuclear cells (PBMCs), obtained before the second cycle of nivolumab. These receptors were collected from a human donor with classical Hodgkin lymphoma.

This chain uses TRBV27 with TRBJ1-6; 11 nucleotides align to TRBD1. The junction had 8 bases not matched to a gene; V was cut back by 1 base and J by 0 bases. Germline-derived CDR1 and CDR2 are MNHEY and SMNVEV (reference sequence). This CDR3 spans 20 amino acids. The CDR3 nucleotides read TGTGCCAGCAGTTTATACGGGGGACAGGGGGACCTCTCCTATAATTCACCCCTCCACTTT. The encoded protein is CASSLYGGQGDLSYNSPLHF.

The chain joins TRBV6-4 to TRBJ2-1; 8 bases align to TRBD2. This CDR3 spans 15 amino acids. V gave up 5 bases and J gave up 8 bases; unmatched junction bases: 11. Germline CDR1 reads MRHNA; CDR2 reads SNTAGT. The CDR3 DNA follows: TGTGCCAGCAGTTTAGCGGGAATGGGGCACGATGAGCAGTTCTTC. Residues: CASSLAGMGHDEQFF.

The rearrangement links TRBV15 to TRBJ2-6; 7 bases fit TRBD1. The V gene end was trimmed by 10 bases and the J gene end by 0 bases; junction bases not matched to a gene: 6. The CDR3 has 15 amino acids. Germline CDR1 is LNHNV and CDR2 is YYDKDF (reference sequence). The CDR3 bases are TGTGCCAGCCGACAGGGAAACTCTGGGGCCAACGTCCTGACTTTC. Amino acid sequence: CASRQGNSGANVLTF.

In its sample, this clone ranks as medium-sized. The same CDR3 can be traced to other DNA sequences in this sample. The rearrangement uses TRBV19 and TRBJ1-1; D not resolved. V lost 2 bases and J lost 5, with 9 bases in between. This CDR3 region has 13 residues. The germline gives CDR1 LNHDA, CDR2 SQIVND (reference sequence). For the CDR3, the DNA is TGTGCCAGTAGTATAAACAGCAATACTGAAGCTTTCTTT. Translated, it gives CASSINSNTEAFF.

This clone was detected only a few times. The genes are TRBV10-3 and TRBJ2-7; 9 bases line up with TRBD1. With 4 bases clipped from V and 0 bases from J, the junction kept 4 bases outside the gene matches. The CDR3 loop spans 15 amino acids. Germline CDR1 ENHRY, CDR2 SYGVKD. This CDR3 is CAISVLGQGSYEQYF. The CDR3 DNA reads TGTGCCATCAGTGTTTTGGGACAGGGCTCCTACGAGCAGTACTTC.